This T cell receptor (beta chain) was found in a study of PD-1 blockade in classical Hodgkin lymphoma. Each of the patients experienced relapse following autologous stem cell transplantation, and their brentuximab vedotin exposure differed. The assay was immunoSEQ multiplex PCR, and TCRdb's table has in-frame clones only and misses some. The sample holds under 40,000 clones; 76% are singletons and the top ten take roughly 15%. The CDR3 sequence is 15 residues long. Germline V gene data show CDR1 as SQVTM and CDR2 as ANQGSEA. The V segment lost 4 bases and the J segment 0 bases; nucleotides outside the gene matches: 8.

This clonotype was obtained from a human donor with classical Hodgkin lymphoma. The chain is built from TRBV29-1 and TRBJ2-7, with TRBD1 matching over 8 bases. The sample in question was peripheral blood mononuclear cells (PBMCs), obtained before the second cycle of nivolumab. CDR3 DNA: TGCAGCGTTGTGACCGGGACAGGTGCCTCCTACGAGCAGTACTTC. Translation: CSVVTGTGASYEQYF.